This T cell receptor (beta chain) was documented in a study of blood T cell repertoires in COVID-19. Study details: COVID-19 samples from acute and convalescent phases originated in the United States, Italy and Spain. T cells, B-cell-depleted T cells, or PBMCs provided the cDNA or gDNA that served as material.

V was clipped by 5 bases and J by 4 bases, with 9 bases between them. Germline V gene sequence: CDR1 SGHVS, CDR2 FQNEAQ. CDR3 length: 14 residues. Study processing details: Estimation of nucleated cell counts relied on the amplification of reference gene primers. The repertoire was sequenced with immunoSEQ multiplex PCR; TCRdb's copy has only in-frame clones and lacks some. V and J calls and clone size come straight from that table; D and trimming were deduced from the DNA. This sample has about 110,000 clones; roughly 88% occur once, and the top ten carry 7.9%. This clone was seen ten or more times. The source is a woman of 80 years or more with active or convalescent COVID-19. This chain uses TRBV7-8 with TRBJ1-6; a possible D gene is TRBD1 (6 bases). The sequenced sample was peripheral blood. The CDR3 here is CASSPGTYNSPLHF. CDR3 sequence (DNA): TGTGCCAGCAGCCCCGGGACATATAATTCACCCCTCCACTTT.